The T cell receptor (beta chain) under discussion was sequenced for a study of neurological immune-mediated disorders. Many counts were recorded for this clonotype. TCRdb reprocessed the 5' RACE reads via MiXCR and lists one record per CDR3 protein. The sample has about 55,000 distinct CDR3 sequences, approximately 3.6% seen once. The specimen was CD4+ T cells from blood. The sequence derives from a woman between 40 and 50 years old with multiple sclerosis.

The CDR3 protein is CASSQRQGANTEAFF. Here the CDR3 DNA reads TGCGCCAGCAGCCAGAGACAGGGGGCTAACACTGAAGCTTTCTTT. The V call is TRBV5-1, the J call TRBJ1-1; 10 positions match TRBD1. The trim removed 4 bases at V and 2 bases at J, leaving 5 bases unmatched. Germline values: CDR1 SGHRS, CDR2 YFSETQ. The CDR3 has 15 residues.